Shown below are 10 T cell receptor delta chains from a single sample sequenced in a study of gamma-delta T cells after stem cell transplantation. TCRdb re-called clones from the RT-PCR reads using CATT. This table has 1,200 or so delta-chain clones, 39% appearing once. The sequencing sample was made of gamma-delta T cells. Source of these receptors: a human donor. It is not recorded whose cells these are; they may come from a transplant donor.

The V gene is TRDV2, the J gene TRDJ1, with D possibly TRDD2 on 5 matching bases. Germline V lookup: CDR1 GEAIGNYY, CDR2 EKD. This CDR3 region has 13 residues. Trimming pared 3 bases from V and 2 bases from J, leaving 9 bases between. The CDR3 DNA is TGTGCCTGTGACTCCTATGGAACCGATAAACTCATCTTT. Translation gives CACDSYGTDKLIF.

In its sample, this clone was seen a few times. A read error may produce the germline difference seen at one junction end. This same CDR3 is encoded by further DNA sequences in the sample. The gene calls are TRDV1 and TRDJ1, with D perhaps being TRDD2 or TRDD3 (5 bases each). Germline lookup yields CDR1 TSWWSYY and CDR2 QGS. The CDR3 runs to 22 residues. CDR3 region: CALGDQIVSWWIFGSYTDKLIF. The CDR3 nucleotides are TGCGCTCTTGGAGATCAAATTGTTTCCTGGTGGATATTCGGGTCTTACACCGATAAACTCATCTTT.

In its sample, this clone was seen once. One end of the junction does not line up with germline, which may come from a read error. The rearrangement uses TRDV2 and TRDJ1, with 10 bases lining up with TRDD3. Germline values: CDR1 GEAIGNYY, CDR2 EKD. The CDR3 contains 19 residues. This chain's CDR3 is CACDNLLGDVAERADKLIF. CDR3 DNA sequence: TGTGCCTGTGACAATCTACTGGGGGATGTCGCTGAGAGGGCCGATAAGCTCATCTTT.

V usage is TRDV2 and J usage is TRDJ1, with TRDD3 matching 10 bases. In germline, CDR1 is GEAIGNYY, CDR2 EKD. The CDR3 contains 14 residues. With 3 bases clipped from V and 5 bases from J, the junction kept 5 bases outside the gene matches. CDR3 DNA sequence: TGTGCCTGTGACTCACTGGGGGATTGGGATAAACTCATCTTT. It specifies CACDSLGDWDKLIF.

The V call is TRDV2, the J call TRDJ2, with 7 bases aligning to TRDD3. This CDR3 region has 19 residues. Per germline, CDR1 GEAIGNYY and CDR2 EKD. V trimming: 1 base; J trimming: 0 bases; junction bases outside the gene matches: 13. This CDR3 reads CACDTVVSGGQTLTAQLFF. The CDR3 coding sequence is TGTGCCTGTGACACAGTCGTGTCTGGGGGCCAGACTTTGACAGCACAACTCTTCTTT.

This clone was seen only once. The chain uses TRDV2 and TRDJ1, with a tentative D call TRDD3 (6 bases). With 0 bases removed from V and 9 bases from J, the gap between germline ends came to 22 bases. Germline-derived CDR1 and CDR2 are GEAIGNYY and EKD. This CDR3 spans 16 amino acids. In nucleotides, the CDR3 is TGTGCCTGTGACACCGTAGGGGGACCACACACGGGCCAACTCATCTTT. It yields the protein CACDTVGGPHTGQLIF.

The V gene is TRDV2, the J gene TRDJ1, with a tentative D call TRDD3 (5 bases). CDR1 is GEAIGNYY, CDR2 EKD, per germline. The CDR3 extends over 22 amino acids. V lost 0 bases, J lost 0 bases, and 31 bases lay in between. This CDR3 reads CACDTVSPAPGKGPLYTDKLIF. CDR3 nucleotides: TGTGCCTGTGACACCGTTAGCCCAGCGCCGGGGAAAGGACCCCTCTACACCGATAAACTCATCTTT.

Concerning this clone: This likely traces to a read error, being one base from a far larger clone. The same CDR3 arises from other DNA sequences in this sample as well. The V and J genes are TRDV1 and TRDJ1; no clear D gene. Looked up from germline, CDR1 is TSWWSYY and CDR2 is QGS. This CDR3 has 22 amino acids. V was pared by 1 base and J by 0 bases, with 30 bases between. This CDR3 reads CALGEPPPPLLLWPSYTDKLIF. The CDR3 DNA follows: TGTGCTCTTGGGGAACCTCCCCCACCCCTGCTTCTTTGGCCATCGTACACCGATAAACTCATCTTT.

This clone came up a few times. The CDR3 sequence is CALGELGFFLRPPGGLMGVGTSYTDKLIF. The CDR3 coding sequence is TGTGCTCTTGGGGAACTGGGTTTCTTCCTACGGCCGCCTGGGGGCTTGATGGGAGTAGGTACTTCCTACACCGATAAACTCATCTTT. V gene TRDV1 combines with J gene TRDJ1, with D possibly TRDD2 on 8 matching bases. Germline V lookup: CDR1 TSWWSYY, CDR2 QGS. With 0 bases removed from V and 0 bases from J, the gap between germline ends came to 50 bases. The CDR3 loop spans 29 amino acids.

As for this clone: With a far larger clone one base away, a read error is the likely cause. Other DNA sequences in the same sample also yield this CDR3. The chain carries TRDV2 and TRDJ1, with D possibly matching TRDD3 (6 bases). Trimming took 7 bases from V and 3 from J, leaving 20 bases between them. The germline CDR1 and CDR2 sequences are GEAIGNYY and EKD. The CDR3 contains 15 residues. CDR3 loop: CACDSLTGKSDKLIF. The CDR3 nucleotides read TGTGCCTGCGATTCCCTTACTGGGAAGTCCGATAAACTCATCTTT.